This TCR beta chain was sequenced in a study of shared clonotypes between healthy human individuals (dated by TCRdb to the early 2020s). At the level of the whole study: The cohort comprised a couple of women and a few men aged 18 to 49 years. To estimate repertoire size and how much clonotypes are shared between individuals, the study performed deep sequencing of blood TCR repertoires from roughly five healthy adults. To increase sequencing depth and limit assay-specific biases, TCR repertoire library preparation and sequencing were carried out by different laboratories using diverse techniques. Leukapheresis yielded between about 0.85 and 9.5 billion PBMCs per donor.

Using the deep immunoSEQ assay, TCR CDR3 regions were amplified from genomic DNA by multiplex PCR. Extracted genomic DNA from each cell subset was spread evenly across all wells of several immunoSEQ 96-well plates, with each plate serving as a replicate. For unsorted PBMC, each replicate PCR was loaded with about 300 ng genomic DNA, equivalent to tens of thousands of T cell genomes. Ten immunoSEQ deep assay plates were used to sequence unsorted PBMC genomic DNA. Purified libraries were quantified with a Qubit 3.0 fluorometer, sized on a Bioanalyzer 2100, and re-quantified with the KAPA Library Quantification kit. Every immunoSEQ 96-well plate was sequenced on a separate single-read 150-cycle Illumina NextSeq 550 flow cell. Per the authors' processing: The immunoSEQ output contained only junctional sequences without quality scores, so filtering could not match that applied to full-length reads. Sequences were annotated with PyIR, a Python wrapper for IgBLAST v1.9, using IMGT germline references to assign V/J genes and CDR3. Reads were filtered out if the reads had weak V/J assignments (E-value above 1e-6), no CDR3, stop codons, out-of-frame junctions, or ambiguous translated residues. A V3J clonotype was defined by an identical inferred V gene, J gene, and CDR3 amino acid sequence. The percentage overlap between two repertoires was calculated by dividing the number of shared unique clonotypes by the size of the smaller repertoire. Three approaches were used to assess repertoire richness: RTK rarefaction, the Chao1 estimator, and Recon v2.1 estimates of unobserved clonotypes. TCRdb holds this immuneACCESS table with in-frame rearrangements only. Some clones are missing; in checked studies, unresolved V genes explain under half, and the rest has no known cause. The DNA was the basis for D and trimming; V, J and clone size are from that table. The sample has hundreds of thousands of clones on record, roughly four fifths of them singletons. Approximately 12% of the sample lies in the top ten.

The CDR3 holds 15 amino acids from the cysteine to the phenylalanine. Here the CDR3 DNA is all that survives: 45 bases in frame from base 1. Trimming leaves V shorter by 1 base and J shorter by 4 bases, with the junction holding 4 bases beyond the gene matches. Based on the germline V gene, the CDR1 and CDR2 sequences are SGHAT and FQNNGV. Donors were healthy HIV-negative adults with no recently reported acute infections or vaccinations. Every donor was a Caucasian adult living in Nashville, Tennessee, USA. In the unsorted samples, approximately 85 million PBMCs were counted, and genomic DNA was extracted using the QIAamp DNA Blood Mini kit. Blood was obtained by leukapheresis, after which PBMCs were separated by Ficoll-Histopaque density gradient centrifugation and cryopreserved in liquid nitrogen vapor phase. The full study reports these points: Sampling was restricted to blood, and TCR repertoires in tissues likely differ from the TCR repertoires found in blood. Pairwise subsampling led to the expectation that sequencing depth would affect the degree of clonotype sharing among donors. The small number of donors limited the genetic and exposure-history diversity represented.

Note on this clone: There is no known antigen for this receptor. No base quality information exists; no much larger clone differs at one position.

The sequence came from a woman aged 40 to 50 in good health. Some clones in this sample may be carry-over from other donors' samples. Recombination joined TRBV11-2 with TRBJ2-1; 7 nucleotides in the junction match TRBD2. What was sequenced was PBMCs. In nucleotide form, the sequence is TGTGCCAGCAGCTTAGGCGGGAGCGCTTACAATGAGCAGTTCTTC. The encoded protein is CASSLGGSAYNEQFF. Outside the CDR3, residues come from the reference TRBV11-2 and TRBJ2-1 proteins, so the full variable domain is: EAGVAQSPRYKIIEKRQSVAFWCNPISGHATLYWYQQILGQGPKLLIQFQNNGVVDDSQLPKDRFSAERLKGVDSTLKIQPAKLEDSAVYLCASSLGGSAYNEQFFGPGTRLTVL.